The 30 T cell receptor beta chains in this list originate from one sample, sequenced in a study. TCRdb re-derived calls from the 5' RACE reads in MiXCR, one entry per CDR3 protein. Here the sample spans around 7,300 distinct CDR3 sequences, roughly 40% being singletons. Source material: memory CD4+ T cells sorted from blood. The subset is: memory CD4+ T cells, CD4+CD45RO+CD25-. These receptors all stem from a female donor with breast cancer.

The chain couples TRBV20-1 to TRBJ2-3; 7 positions match TRBD2. CDR1 is DFQATT, CDR2 SNEGSKA, per germline (reference sequence). Trimming removed 0 bases from V and 2 bases from J; junction bases left unmatched: 8. This CDR3 is 16 amino acids long. The CDR3 bases are TGCAGTGCTAGAGATACCGCTAGCGGCGACACAGATACGCAGTATTTT. This gives the protein CSARDTASGDTDTQYF.

The chain joins TRBV4-2 to TRBJ2-5; possibly TRBD2 for D (6 bases). Germline V gene sequence: CDR1 LGHNA, CDR2 YNFKEQ. This CDR3 comprises 15 residues. V was trimmed by 0 bases and J by 7 bases, leaving 15 bases between them. The CDR3 region has the DNA TGTGCCAGCAGCCAAGATCGGGTGGGGGGTGCGACCCAGTACTTC. Protein: CASSQDRVGGATQYF.

The gene calls are TRBV20-1 and TRBJ1-2, with D perhaps TRBD1 (6 bases). The germline CDR1 and CDR2 sequences are DFQATT and SNEGSKA (reference sequence). The CDR3 is 12 amino acids. With 4 bases removed from V and 5 bases from J, the gap between germline ends came to 11 bases. DNA for the CDR3: TGCAGTGCTAACGCAGGGGTTTATGGCTACACCTTC. Translating gives CSANAGVYGYTF.

The chain links TRBV4-2 to TRBJ2-7; possibly TRBD1 for D (5 bases). CDR3 length: 15 amino acids. In germline, CDR1 is LGHNA, CDR2 YNFKEQ. V lost 0 bases and J lost 0, with 9 bases in between. The CDR3 nucleotides read TGTGCCAGCAGCCAAGATAGGGGTAGCTCCTACGAGCAGTACTTC. This translates into CASSQDRGSSYEQYF.

The chain couples TRBV5-1 to TRBJ2-7; D possibly corresponds to TRBD2 (5 bases). Germline V gives CDR1 SGHRS, CDR2 YFSETQ. The V end was cut by 2 bases, the J end by 6 bases, with 15 bases between. The CDR3 length is 14 residues. Here the CDR3 reads CASSLNGFTSEQYF. The CDR3 DNA reads TGCGCCAGCAGCTTAAATGGGTTCACTAGCGAGCAGTACTTC.

Only a few counts were recorded for this clonotype. This chain uses TRBV10-3 with TRBJ2-1, with unresolved D. V was clipped by 4 bases and J by 0 bases, with 7 bases between them. The CDR3 runs 14 residues. From germline, CDR1 is ENHRY and CDR2 SYGVKD. CDR3 nucleotide sequence: TGTGCCATCAGTGCTGGCAGCTCCTACAATGAGCAGTTCTTC. Translating gives CAISAGSSYNEQFF.

This clonotype was detected a few times. The V call is TRBV29-1, the J call TRBJ2-1, with D perhaps TRBD2 (6 bases). The CDR3 contains 13 residues. Trimming stripped 8 bases from V and 4 bases from J, with 15 bases between. The germline gives CDR1 SQVTM, CDR2 ANQGSEA. CDR3 nucleotide sequence: TGCAGCACCGGAGGACTACGATACAATGAGCAGTTCTTC. This gives the protein CSTGGLRYNEQFF.

The chain has TRBV10-2 and TRBJ2-7; no firm D call. Germline V CDR1 and CDR2: WSHSY, SAAADI. The CDR3 runs 15 residues. With 4 bases removed from V and 6 bases from J, the gap between germline ends came to 19 bases. The CDR3 loop reads CASSGPIGPLGEQYF. The CDR3 DNA sequence: TGCGCCAGCAGTGGGCCGATCGGACCTTTAGGCGAGCAGTACTTC.

The chain joins TRBV3-1 to TRBJ2-5; D gene unclear. CDR3 length: 13 amino acids. The V gene lost 0 bases and the J gene lost 5 bases, with 7 bases spanning the gap. Germline lookup yields CDR1 LGHDT and CDR2 YNNKEL (reference sequence). DNA of the CDR3: TGTGCCAGCAGCCAAGAGGGGAAGGAGACCCAGTACTTC. Translating it yields CASSQEGKETQYF.

V usage is TRBV4-3 and J usage is TRBJ2-3; 9 bases are a match to TRBD2. This CDR3 region has 18 residues. The germline V gene has CDR1 LGHNA and CDR2 YSLEER. V dropped 0 bases and J dropped 2; count of bases not matched to a gene: 9. The CDR3 coding sequence is TGCGCCAGCAGCCAAGAAATGGCGGGAGGGCCGACCACAGATACGCAGTATTTT. It yields the protein CASSQEMAGGPTTDTQYF.

V gene TRBV12-3 or TRBV12-4 combines with J gene TRBJ1-5; no clear D gene. The CDR3 has 14 amino acids. Between the trimmed V and J ends, which lost 2 bases and 3 bases, there was a span of 8 bases. Here the CDR3 reads CASSLWQLNQPQHF. CDR3 bases: TGTGCCAGCAGTTTATGGCAGCTCAATCAGCCCCAGCATTTT.

This sequence joins TRBV2 and TRBJ1-5; D remains unclear. The CDR3 totals 14 residues. CDR1 and CDR2 from the germline V gene are SNHLY and FYNNEI. The germline V and J ends were trimmed by 6 bases and 2 bases, with 11 bases remaining between them. The CDR3 loop reads CASRRPAGNQPQHF. The DNA of the CDR3 is TGTGCCAGCAGGAGACCGGCGGGCAATCAGCCCCAGCATTTT.

The rearrangement links TRBV7-2 to TRBJ2-2; D may be TRBD2 (6 bases). CDR3 length equals 15 residues. The V end was cut by 1 base, the J end by 6 bases, with 12 bases between. Germline CDR1 is SGHTA and CDR2 is FQGNSA. Written as DNA, the CDR3 is TGTGCCAGCAGCTTAGGCGGGGTGATGGCCGGGGAGCTGTTTTTT. Protein: CASSLGGVMAGELFF.

The V gene is TRBV30, the J gene TRBJ1-5; D is unclear. The CDR3 has 12 residues. Trimming removed 1 base at V and 0 bases at J, with 1 base between. CDR1 and CDR2 from the germline V gene are GTSNPN and SVGIG (reference sequence). The CDR3 nucleotides read TGTGCCTGGAGTGGTAGCAATCAGCCCCAGCATTTT. It codes for CAWSGSNQPQHF.

This clonotype is judged medium-sized. The chain is built from TRBV2 and TRBJ1-3; D uncertain. From germline, CDR1 is SNHLY and CDR2 FYNNEI. The CDR3 runs to 13 residues. V lost 6 bases, J lost 0 bases, and 6 bases lay in between. CDR3 coding DNA: TGTGCCAGCAGCACCTTCTCTGGAAACACCATATATTTT. Translation gives CASSTFSGNTIYF.

A few counts support this clonotype. The chain has TRBV2 and TRBJ2-1; D might be TRBD2 (6 bases). This CDR3 is 16 amino acids long. V was pared by 4 bases and J by 6 bases, with 19 bases between. Germline V lookup: CDR1 SNHLY, CDR2 FYNNEI. CDR3 in DNA: TGTGCCAGCAGTGTTTTCCGGGGGAAAAGCTCCAATGAGCAGTTCTTC. It codes for CASSVFRGKSSNEQFF. The whole variable domain, filled in from reference TRBV2 and TRBJ2-1, reads EPEVTQTPSHQVTQMGQEVILRCVPISNHLYFYWYRQILGQKVEFLVSFYNNEISEKSEIFDDQFSVERPDGSNFTLKIRSTKLEDSAMYFCASSVFRGKSSNEQFFGPGTRLTVL.

The table lists this clonotype with a few counts. The rearrangement links TRBV20-1 to TRBJ1-2; maybe TRBD1 (6 bases). This CDR3 region has 17 residues. Looked up from germline, CDR1 is DFQATT and CDR2 is SNEGSKA (reference sequence). The germline V and J ends were trimmed by 2 bases and 4 bases, with 23 bases remaining between them. CDR3 DNA: TGCAGTGCTAGAAACCCCTTTGATTTCAGGGGATCCTATGGCTACACCTTC. It encodes CSARNPFDFRGSYGYTF.

This clonotype was counted only a few times. The chain links TRBV10-3 to TRBJ2-7; D uncertain. CDR3 size: 13 residues. The V gene lost 2 bases and the J gene lost 5 bases, with 10 bases spanning the gap. Germline V lookup: CDR1 ENHRY, CDR2 SYGVKD. CDR3 sequence: CAISEGSYDEQYF. CDR3 DNA sequence: TGTGCCATCAGTGAGGGCAGTTACGACGAGCAGTACTTC.

V usage is TRBV19 and J usage is TRBJ1-1; no firm D call. Germline-derived CDR1 and CDR2 are LNHDA and SQIVND (reference sequence). The CDR3 loop spans 16 amino acids. V lost 3 bases and J 0 bases, leaving 14 bases between the germline ends. CDR3: CASSISNIFMNTEAFF. The CDR3 coding sequence is TGTGCCAGTAGTATCTCCAACATTTTCATGAACACTGAAGCTTTCTTT.

This clonotype was seen only a few times. This chain connects TRBV24-1 to TRBJ2-1, with D maybe TRBD2 (6 bases). Germline values: CDR1 KGHDR, CDR2 SFDVKD. CDR3 size: 16 residues. The V and J ends lost 5 bases and 1 base respectively, with 14 bases between them. The CDR3 spells CATSGAVGRSYNEQFF. CDR3 nucleotides: TGTGCCACCAGTGGGGCGGTGGGGAGGTCCTACAATGAGCAGTTCTTC.

This clonotype was recorded a few times. The chain uses TRBV7-8 and TRBJ1-5, with TRBD1 as a possible D gene (6 bases). The CDR3 contains 15 residues. Germline V gene lookup returns CDR1 SGHVS and CDR2 FQNEAQ. Trimming took off 5 bases at V and 6 bases at J, with 17 bases between the two ends. The CDR3 is CASSPRQGSSQPQHF. CDR3 sequence (DNA): TGTGCCAGCAGCCCTCGCCAGGGGAGCTCTCAGCCCCAGCATTTT.

This clonotype occurred a few times. V is TRBV7-9 and J is TRBJ2-3; D is unclear. Trimming stripped 6 bases from V and 2 bases from J, with 6 bases between. CDR1 and CDR2 from the germline V gene are SEHNR and FQNEAQ (reference sequence). CDR3 length equals 12 residues. CDR3 residues: CASRPYTDTQYF. The CDR3 bases are TGTGCCAGCAGACCCTACACAGATACGCAGTATTTT.

This rearrangement joins TRBV29-1 to TRBJ2-1; 12 bases map to TRBD2. The germline V gene encodes CDR1 SQVTM and CDR2 ANQGSEA. The CDR3 extends over 15 amino acids. The V gene end was trimmed by 7 bases and the J gene end by 6 bases; junction bases not matched to a gene: 10. CDR3 sequence reads: CSGRTGTSGSNEQFF. DNA of the CDR3: TGCAGCGGAAGGACCGGGACTAGCGGGTCCAATGAGCAGTTCTTC.

This clonotype showed up just once. This chain joins TRBV18 and TRBJ1-5; D unclear. This CDR3 contains 14 residues. CDR1 KGHSH and CDR2 LQKENI come from the germline V gene. Trimming pared 4 bases from V and 2 bases from J, leaving 9 bases between. The CDR3 spells CASSHDWGNQPQHF. CDR3 sequence (DNA): TGTGCCAGCTCACACGATTGGGGCAATCAGCCCCAGCATTTT.

This clonotype is large (0.1 to 1%) within its sample. The chain has TRBV20-1 and TRBJ2-7; D is perhaps TRBD1 or TRBD2 (5 bases each). The CDR3 sequence is 13 residues long. V shed 2 bases and J shed 4 bases, with 12 bases lying between them. Germline V CDR1 and CDR2: DFQATT, SNEGSKA (reference sequence). DNA of the CDR3: TGCAGTGCTAGACCCGGGACCCAATACGAGCAGTACTTC. It translates to CSARPGTQYEQYF.

This sequence joins TRBV10-3 and TRBJ1-1, with 9 positions matching TRBD1. V gave up 10 bases and J gave up 5 bases; unmatched junction bases: 5. The CDR3 length is 12 residues. CDR1 ENHRY and CDR2 SYGVKD come from the germline V gene. CDR3 DNA sequence: TGTGCCACCGGACAGGGGTGGACTGAAGCTTTCTTT. This sequence encodes CATGQGWTEAFF.

This clonotype counts as large (0.1 to 1%). This rearrangement joins TRBV21-1 to TRBJ2-5; TRBD2, the table's D call, was not compared with the DNA. TRBV21-1 is an annotated pseudogene. This CDR3 comprises 11 residues. The CDR3 bases are TGTGCTCGGGAGGCGGGGGAGACCCAGTACTTC. Translation: CAREAGETQYF.

The chain couples TRBV5-1 to TRBJ2-1; D is possibly TRBD1 (6 bases). The CDR3 spans 15 residues. Looked up from germline, CDR1 is SGHRS and CDR2 is YFSETQ. The V end lost 3 bases, the J end lost 3 bases, and 13 bases lay between the germline ends. CDR3 protein: CASSSRGNIYNEQFF. CDR3 nucleotides: TGCGCCAGCAGCTCGAGGGGGAATATCTACAATGAGCAGTTCTTC.

This clonotype is termed medium-sized. This rearrangement joins TRBV4-1 to TRBJ2-4; the D gene is possibly TRBD2 (7 bases). The germline V gene encodes CDR1 MGHRA and CDR2 YSYEKL. The CDR3 sequence is 16 residues long. Trimming left V 1 base short and J 6 bases short, with 16 bases between. In DNA form, the CDR3 reads TGCGCCAGCAGCCAAGTAGGGGGGGCTATCGGAAACATTCAGTACTTC. Amino acids: CASSQVGGAIGNIQYF.

This clonotype has only a few counts. This rearrangement joins TRBV7-2 to TRBJ2-1; D may correspond to TRBD1 or TRBD2 (6 bases each). Germline lookup yields CDR1 SGHTA and CDR2 FQGNSA. V shed 5 bases and J shed 10 bases, with 15 bases lying between them. The CDR3 has 13 residues. CDR3 residues: CASSVNREEEQFF. CDR3 in DNA: TGTGCCAGCAGCGTTAACAGGGAGGAAGAGCAGTTCTTC.